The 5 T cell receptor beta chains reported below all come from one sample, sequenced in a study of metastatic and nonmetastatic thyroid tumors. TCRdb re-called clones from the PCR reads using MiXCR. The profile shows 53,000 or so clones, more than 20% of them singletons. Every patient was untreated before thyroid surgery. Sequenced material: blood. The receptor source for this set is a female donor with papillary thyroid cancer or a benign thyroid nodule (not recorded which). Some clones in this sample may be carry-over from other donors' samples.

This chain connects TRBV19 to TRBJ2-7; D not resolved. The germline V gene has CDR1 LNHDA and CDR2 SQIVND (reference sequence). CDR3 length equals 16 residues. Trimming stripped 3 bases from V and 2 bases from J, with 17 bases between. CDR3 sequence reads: CASSMDATSTTYEQYF. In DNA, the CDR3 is TGTGCCAGTAGTATGGACGCAACCTCTACGACCTACGAGCAGTACTTC.

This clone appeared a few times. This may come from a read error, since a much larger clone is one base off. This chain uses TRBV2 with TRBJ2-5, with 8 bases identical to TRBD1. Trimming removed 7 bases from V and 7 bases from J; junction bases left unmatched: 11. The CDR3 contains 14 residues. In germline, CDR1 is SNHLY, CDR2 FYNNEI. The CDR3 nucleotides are TGTGCCAGCAATCCCACTCAGGGGGCCGGGACCCAGTACTTC. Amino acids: CASNPTQGAGTQYF.

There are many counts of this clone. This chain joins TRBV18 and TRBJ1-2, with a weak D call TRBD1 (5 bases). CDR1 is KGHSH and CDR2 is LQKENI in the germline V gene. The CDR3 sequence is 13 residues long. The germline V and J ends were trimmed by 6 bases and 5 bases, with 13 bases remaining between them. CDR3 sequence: CASSSSGAYGYTF. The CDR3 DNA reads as TGTGCCAGCTCGTCAAGCGGGGCTTATGGCTACACCTTC.

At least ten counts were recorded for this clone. CDR3 loop: CASSLRGLAETQYF. The CDR3 DNA is TGTGCCAGCAGCTTAAGGGGACTAGCAGAGACCCAGTACTTC. The chain couples TRBV28 to TRBJ2-5, with 9 bases identical to TRBD2. V was clipped by 6 bases and J by 4 bases; unmatched bases: 6. Germline assignment: CDR1 MDHEN and CDR2 SYDVKM. The CDR3 has 14 amino acids.

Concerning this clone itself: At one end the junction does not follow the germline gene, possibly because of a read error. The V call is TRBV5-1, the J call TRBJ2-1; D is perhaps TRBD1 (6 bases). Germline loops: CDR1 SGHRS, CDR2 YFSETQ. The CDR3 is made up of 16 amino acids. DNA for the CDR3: TGCGCCAGCAGTCCCGGACAGTCCAGCTCCTACAATGATCAGTTCTTC. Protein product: CASSPGQSSSYNDQFF.